A selection of T cell receptor beta chains follows, all from one sample in a study of T cell changes during pregnancy in multiple sclerosis. Clones were sequenced by immunoSEQ multiplex PCR, and TCRdb holds only the in-frame ones, with some missing. This sample has under 95,000 clones, with 75% to 95% found just once. The material was CD4+ T cells from peripheral blood mononuclear cells, obtained before pregnancy. The receptors shown here come from a female donor with multiple sclerosis, enrolled in a pregnancy study. CDR3s include the opening cysteine and the closing phenylalanine or tryptophan. A D gene is named only where the DNA matches it firmly. Rows give clone size only sometimes, using once, few, many, or a class for an expanded clone.

v_call,j_call,d_call,clone_size,cdr3_nt,cdr3_aa
TRBV7-8,TRBJ1-3,NA,NA,TGTGCCAGCAGCATTGGGCCAAATTCCAACACCATATATTTT,CASSIGPNSNTIYF
TRBV15,TRBJ2-3,NA,NA,TGTGCCACCAGCAGTGACTCTTCGACAGATACGCAGTATTTT,CATSSDSSTDTQYF
TRBV28,TRBJ1-2,NA,NA,TGTGCCAGCAGTTTGGGAGGGGGGCGATATGGCTACACCTTC,CASSLGGGRYGYTF
TRBV6-4,TRBJ2-1,NA,NA,TGTGCCAGCTCGGCAGGGGTAATCAATGAGCAGTTCTTC,CASSAGVINEQFF
TRBV6-4,TRBJ2-7,NA,NA,TGTGCCAGCAGTATCGTATACGAGCAGTACTTC,CASSIVYEQYF
TRBV10-3,TRBJ2-7,TRBD1,NA,TGTGCCACAGGGACAGCCGGTCCAGGGGAGCAGTACTTC,CATGTAGPGEQYF
TRBV11-3,TRBJ2-5,TRBD2,NA,TGTGCCAGCAGCTTATTGACGGGGGGCCAAGAGACCCAGTACTTC,CASSLLTGGQETQYF
TRBV15,TRBJ2-7,TRBD2,NA,TGTGCCACCAGCAGAGATAGACTAGCGGGAGGCGAGCAGTACTTC,CATSRDRLAGGEQYF
TRBV9,TRBJ1-2,NA,NA,TGTGCCAGCAGCGTAGGCGGGGTGGGGGTTTCTGGCTACACCTTC,CASSVGGVGVSGYTF
TRBV29-1,TRBJ1-2,NA,NA,TGCAGCTTCTACCATTTAAACTATGGCTACACCTTC,CSFYHLNYGYTF
TRBV2,TRBJ2-5,NA,NA,TGTGCCAGCAGGGCGGGAAACCAAGAGACCCAGTACTTC,CASRAGNQETQYF
TRBV28,TRBJ1-1,NA,NA,TGTGCCAGCAGTCCTAGGCCCACTGAAGCTTTCTTT,CASSPRPTEAFF
TRBV18,TRBJ1-6,NA,few,TGTGCCAGCTCACTCGCGGGGGATTCACCCCTCCACTTT,CASSLAGDSPLHF
TRBV4-3,TRBJ1-1,NA,NA,TGCGTCAGCAGCCAAGATCTCTTGGGCAGGGGTAACACTGAAGCTTTCTTT,CVSSQDLLGRGNTEAFF
TRBV7-2,TRBJ2-7,TRBD2,NA,TGTGCCAGCAGCTTAGCGAAGGGGTTGGGGCGCGGGAGCTACGAGCAGTACTTC,CASSLAKGLGRGSYEQYF
TRBV11-3,TRBJ2-1,TRBD2,NA,TGTGCCAGCAGCAAAGGGTCTAGCGGGGGGGCATATGAGCAGTTCTTC,CASSKGSSGGAYEQFF
TRBV7-8,TRBJ1-5,TRBD1,NA,TGTGCCAGCAGCTTAGCGAGTAGGAGACAGGGGCTAAATCAGCCCCAGCATTTT,CASSLASRRQGLNQPQHF
TRBV20-1,TRBJ2-7,NA,NA,TGCAGTGCTAGTGGACTCTACGAGCAGTACTTC,CSASGLYEQYF
TRBV18,TRBJ2-1,TRBD1,NA,TGTGCCAGCTCACCGGGACAGATATACAATGAGCAGTTCTTC,CASSPGQIYNEQFF
TRBV20-1,TRBJ1-1,NA,NA,TGCAGTGCCCAGGGCCTCCTAGAAGCTTTCTTT,CSAQGLLEAFF
TRBV30,TRBJ1-5,NA,NA,TGTGCCTGGAGTGTACAAGGGGGAACAAGTAATCAGCCCCAGCATTTT,CAWSVQGGTSNQPQHF
TRBV28,TRBJ1-4,NA,NA,TGTGCCAGCAGCCTCGGGGTCCCCAAAATAGAACTGTTTTTT,CASSLGVPKIELFF
TRBV18,TRBJ2-7,NA,NA,TGTGCCAGCTCCCCGCTTAGGGACTCCGAGCAGTACTTC,CASSPLRDSEQYF
TRBV5-1,TRBJ1-2,TRBD1,NA,TGCGCCAGCAGCCCGGGCACCAGGACAGGGGTTAGTGGCTACACCTTC,CASSPGTRTGVSGYTF